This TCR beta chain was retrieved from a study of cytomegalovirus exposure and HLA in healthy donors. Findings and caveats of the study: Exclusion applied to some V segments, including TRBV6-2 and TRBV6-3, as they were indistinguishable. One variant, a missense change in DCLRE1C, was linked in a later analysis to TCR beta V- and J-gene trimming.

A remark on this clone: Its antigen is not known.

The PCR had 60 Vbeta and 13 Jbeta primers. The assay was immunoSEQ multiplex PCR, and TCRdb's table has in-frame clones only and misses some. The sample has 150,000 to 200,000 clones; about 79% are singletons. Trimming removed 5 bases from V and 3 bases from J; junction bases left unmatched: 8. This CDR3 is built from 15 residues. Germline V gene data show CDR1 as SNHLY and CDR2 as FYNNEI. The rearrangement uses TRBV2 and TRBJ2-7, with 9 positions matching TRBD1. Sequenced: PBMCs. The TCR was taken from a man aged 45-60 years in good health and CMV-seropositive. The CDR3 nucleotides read TGTGCCAGCAGTCCCGGACAGGGGAATTACTACGAGCAGTACTTC. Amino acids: CASSPGQGNYYEQYF.